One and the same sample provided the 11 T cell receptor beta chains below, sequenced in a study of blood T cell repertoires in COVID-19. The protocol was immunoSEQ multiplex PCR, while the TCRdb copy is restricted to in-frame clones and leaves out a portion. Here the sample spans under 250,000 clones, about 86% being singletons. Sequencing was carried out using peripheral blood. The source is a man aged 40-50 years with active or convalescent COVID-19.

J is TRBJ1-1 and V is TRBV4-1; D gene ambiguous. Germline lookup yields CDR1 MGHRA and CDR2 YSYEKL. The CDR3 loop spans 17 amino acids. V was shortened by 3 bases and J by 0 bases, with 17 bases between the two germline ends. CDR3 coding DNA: TGCGCCAGCAGCCATAGCCCCCTCCGGAACATGAACACTGAAGCTTTCTTT. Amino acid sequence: CASSHSPLRNMNTEAFF.

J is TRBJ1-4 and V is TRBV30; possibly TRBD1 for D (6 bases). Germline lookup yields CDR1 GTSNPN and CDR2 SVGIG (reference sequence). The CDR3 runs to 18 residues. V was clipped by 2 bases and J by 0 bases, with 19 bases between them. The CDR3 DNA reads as TGTGCCTGGAGTCCCGGGGGGGCAGGGTCTGCAACTAATGAAAAACTGTTTTTT. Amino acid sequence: CAWSPGGAGSATNEKLFF.

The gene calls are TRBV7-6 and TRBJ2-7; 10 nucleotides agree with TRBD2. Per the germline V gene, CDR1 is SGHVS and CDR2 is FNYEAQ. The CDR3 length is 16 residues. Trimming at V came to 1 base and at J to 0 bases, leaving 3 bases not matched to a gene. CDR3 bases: TGTGCCAGCAGCTTAGGACTAGCGGGCCTCTCCTACGAGCAGTACTTC. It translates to CASSLGLAGLSYEQYF.

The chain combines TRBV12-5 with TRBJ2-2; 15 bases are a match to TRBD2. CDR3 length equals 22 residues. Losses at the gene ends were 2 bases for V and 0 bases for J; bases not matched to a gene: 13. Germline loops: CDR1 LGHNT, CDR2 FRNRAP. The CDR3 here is CASGLSQPGLAGGPANTGELFF. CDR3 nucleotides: TGTGCTAGTGGTTTGTCCCAGCCGGGACTAGCGGGAGGACCGGCGAACACCGGGGAGCTGTTTTTT.

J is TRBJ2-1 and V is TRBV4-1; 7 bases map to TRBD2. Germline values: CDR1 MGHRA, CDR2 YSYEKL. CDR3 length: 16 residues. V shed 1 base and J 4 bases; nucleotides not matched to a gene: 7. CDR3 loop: CASSQAPSGDYNEQFF. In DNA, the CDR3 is TGCGCCAGCAGCCAAGCCCCTAGCGGAGATTACAATGAGCAGTTCTTC.

The CDR3 DNA follows: TGTGCCAGCAGCCCCGTCCTAGCCTCCAATGAGCAGTTCTTC. Protein sequence: CASSPVLASNEQFF. The chain couples TRBV7-3 to TRBJ2-1; TRBD2 is a possible D gene (5 bases). There are 14 residues in the CDR3. Trimming pared 5 bases from V and 6 bases from J, leaving 14 bases between. In germline, CDR1 is SGHTA, CDR2 FQGTGA.

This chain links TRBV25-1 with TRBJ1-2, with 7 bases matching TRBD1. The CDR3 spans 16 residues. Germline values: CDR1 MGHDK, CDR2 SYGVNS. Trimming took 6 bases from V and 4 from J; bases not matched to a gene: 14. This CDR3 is CASRGGQPRGSYGYTF. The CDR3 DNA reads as TGTGCCAGCAGAGGGGGACAGCCCAGGGGTAGCTATGGCTACACCTTC.

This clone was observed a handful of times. The CDR3 protein is CASSQDLAGATDTQYF. Written as DNA, the CDR3 is TGTGCCAGCAGCCAAGACCTAGCGGGGGCCACAGATACGCAGTATTTT. This chain uses TRBV4-2 with TRBJ2-3; 10 bases are a match to TRBD2. Germline trimming cut 0 bases from V and 2 bases from J; bases unmatched to any gene: 2. This CDR3 is built from 16 residues. Germline V gene data show CDR1 as LGHNA and CDR2 as YNFKEQ.

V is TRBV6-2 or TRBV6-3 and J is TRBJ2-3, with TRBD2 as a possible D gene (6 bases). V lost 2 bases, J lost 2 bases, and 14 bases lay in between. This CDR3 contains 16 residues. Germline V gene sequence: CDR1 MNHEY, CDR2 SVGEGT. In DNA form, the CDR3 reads TGTGCCAGCAGTTACGAGTTTGCGGGGTTCACAGATACGCAGTATTTT. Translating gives CASSYEFAGFTDTQYF.

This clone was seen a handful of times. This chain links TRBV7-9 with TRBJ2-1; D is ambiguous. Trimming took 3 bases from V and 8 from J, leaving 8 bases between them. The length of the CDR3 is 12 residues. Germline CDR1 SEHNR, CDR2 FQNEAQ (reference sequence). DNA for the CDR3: TGTGCCAGCAGCTTCCCCCGCGATGAGCAGTTCTTC. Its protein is CASSFPRDEQFF.

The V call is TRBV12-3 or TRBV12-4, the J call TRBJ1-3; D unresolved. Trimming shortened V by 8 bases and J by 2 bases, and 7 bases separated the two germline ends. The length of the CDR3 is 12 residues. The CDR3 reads CASRGAGNTIYF. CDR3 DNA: TGTGCCAGCCGGGGTGCTGGAAACACCATATATTTT.